What follows is one TCR beta chain and its context. As yet, its antigen is unknown. The entry originates in a study of cytomegalovirus exposure and HLA in healthy donors. Across the study: From some 180 million T cells, an earlier analysis saw some 120 million unique TCR beta sequences. Study-wide results and caveats: Rarity marked most TCR sequences, yet some public TCRs occurred in many donors.

The V and J ends lost 5 bases and 6 bases, in that order; junction bases with no gene match: 10. The CDR3 length is 15 residues. Germline V lookup: CDR1 LNHDA, CDR2 SQIVND (reference sequence). The PCR had 60 Vbeta and 13 Jbeta primers. Some clones are missing from TCRdb's copy, which holds only in-frame ones; the method was immunoSEQ multiplex PCR. Among 110,000 to 150,000 clones listed, 68% were seen once. The J gene is TRBJ2-7, the V gene TRBV19; 10 nucleotides align to TRBD1. Sequencing was done on a sample of PBMCs. The clonotype originates from a man aged 55 to 70 in good health and CMV-seronegative. The CDR3 protein is CASSSSGQGVVEQYF. For the CDR3, the DNA is TGTGCCAGTAGTTCAAGCGGACAGGGGGTTGTCGAGCAGTACTTC.